This TCR beta chain was obtained from a study of graft-versus-host responses after intestinal transplantation. Study-level results: Present in recipient marrow, GvH clones included some that appeared first in ileum or blood.

TCRdb keeps only in-frame clones here, not all; method: immunoSEQ multiplex PCR. Of some 85,000 clones in the sample, over 75% were seen once. A remark on this clone: What it recognizes is unknown.

This sequence originates from a human donor who was the organ donor for an intestinal transplant. This material consisted of unstimulated CD8+ T cells sorted from spleen or lymph node cells, taken before transplant.

The CDR3 spells CASSSGTYGSYEQYF. The CDR3, as DNA: TGTGCCAGCAGTTCCGGGACTTACGGCTCCTACGAGCAGTACTTC. V usage is TRBV6-1 and J usage is TRBJ2-7; tentatively, D is TRBD2 (6 bases). This CDR3 has 15 residues. The V end was cut by 5 bases, the J end by 0 bases, with 14 bases between. Germline V gene lookup returns CDR1 MNHNS and CDR2 SASEGT.